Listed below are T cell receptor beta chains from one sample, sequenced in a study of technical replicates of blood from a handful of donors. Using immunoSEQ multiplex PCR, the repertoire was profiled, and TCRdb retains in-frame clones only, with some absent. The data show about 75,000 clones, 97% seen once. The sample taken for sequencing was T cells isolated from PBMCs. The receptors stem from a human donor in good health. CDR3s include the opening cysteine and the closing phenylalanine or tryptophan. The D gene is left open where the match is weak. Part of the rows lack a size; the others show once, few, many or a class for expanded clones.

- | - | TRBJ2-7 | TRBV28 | TGTGCCAGCAGTTTACTACAGGGACCCTACGAGCAGTACTTC | CASSLLQGPYEQYF
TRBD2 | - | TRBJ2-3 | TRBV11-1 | TGTGCCAGCAGTCTAAGGAGGGGACTAATCGCAGATACGCAGTATTTT | CASSLRRGLIADTQYF
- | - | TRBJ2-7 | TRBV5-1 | TGCGCCAGCAGCTGGGACGGACAGAATTACGAGCAGTACTTC | CASSWDGQNYEQYF
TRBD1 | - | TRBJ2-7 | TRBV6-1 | TGTGCCAGCAGGGGGACAGGCCACTACGAGCAGTACTTC | CASRGTGHYEQYF
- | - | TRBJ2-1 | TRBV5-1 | TGCGCCAGCAGCTTGGACGGGGGCTCCTACAATGAGCAGTTCTTC | CASSLDGGSYNEQFF
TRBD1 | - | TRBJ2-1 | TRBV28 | TGTGCCAGCAGTTCCCCTCCCGGGACAGTGGGCTCCTACAATGAGCAGTTCTTC | CASSSPPGTVGSYNEQFF
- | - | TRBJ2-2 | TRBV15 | TGTGCCACCAGCAGAGTTGGCACGAACACCGGGGAGCTGTTTTTT | CATSRVGTNTGELFF
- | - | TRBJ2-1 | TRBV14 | TGTGCCAGCAGCCAAGTAGGAGAAAGAGGGAATGAGCAGTTCTTC | CASSQVGERGNEQFF
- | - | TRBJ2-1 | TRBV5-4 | TGTGCCAGCAGCCGGGAAGGGAATGGCAATGAGCAGTTCTTC | CASSREGNGNEQFF
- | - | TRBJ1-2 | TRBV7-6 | TGTGCCAGCAGCTCCCTTGAGACCGCCGGGGGCTATGGCTACACCTTC | CASSSLETAGGYGYTF
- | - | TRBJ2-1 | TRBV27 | TGTGCCAGCAGTAGCTCGGGTGAGCAGTTCTTC | CASSSSGEQFF
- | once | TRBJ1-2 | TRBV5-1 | TGCGCCAGCAGCTTGGGGACACATCCTAACTATGGCTACACCTTC | CASSLGTHPNYGYTF
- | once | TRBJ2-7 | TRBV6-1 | TGTGCCAGCAGTCTGGAGGACTTCTACGAGCAGTACTTC | CASSLEDFYEQYF
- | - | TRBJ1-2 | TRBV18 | TGTGCCAGCTCCCCCGACAGTAACTATGGCTACACCTTC | CASSPDSNYGYTF
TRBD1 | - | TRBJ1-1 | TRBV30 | TGTGCCTGGAGTGTAGGGACAGTGAACACTGAAGCTTTCTTT | CAWSVGTVNTEAFF
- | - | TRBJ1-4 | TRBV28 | TGTGCCAGCAGTTTAGGGAGGGGCCTTTTTATAAATGAAAAACTGTTTTTT | CASSLGRGLFINEKLFF